The TCR beta chain described here comes from a study of T-cell reconstitution after alpha-beta-depleted transplantation in children. Notes on this clonotype: Its antigen is as yet unknown.

Notes on the study in general: Where some patients showed high TCRbeta diversity at day 60, it came from recipient T cells and thymic progenitors that had survived.

This sample's TCRbeta library carried unique molecular identifier barcodes. MiXCR, applied by TCRdb to the PCR reads, yields one record per CDR3 protein. The data contain about 980,000 distinct CDR3 sequences, about 26% of them singletons. The CDR3 totals 13 residues. The germline V gene has CDR1 MNHNY and CDR2 SVGAGI (reference sequence). Deletions cut 0 bases from V and 8 bases from J, with 10 bases between. The source was PBMCs, mostly from graft donor cells, collected 360 days after TCRalphabeta/CD19-depleted stem cell transplant. The chain recombines TRBV6-6 with TRBJ1-2, with D uncertain. The clonotype was recovered from a boy under three years old who had a stem cell transplant for SCID, so the T cells may come from the graft donor. The CDR3 DNA follows: TGTGCCAGCAGTTACTCGAGAACAGAGGGCTACACCTTC. Translation gives CASSYSRTEGYTF.